A single sample is the source of the 22 T cell receptor beta chains below, sequenced in a study of T-cell reconstitution after alpha-beta-depleted transplantation in children. Unique molecular identifiers were used in preparing the TCRbeta library. One entry per CDR3 protein results from TCRdb running MiXCR on the PCR reads. The table lists around 700,000 distinct CDR3 sequences, approximately 14% of them singletons, with about 0.79% in the top ten. The specimen was PBMCs, collected before TCRalphabeta/CD19-depleted stem cell transplant. These receptors came from a girl aged 2 to 9 with congenital amegakaryocytic thrombocytopenia, due to receive a stem cell transplant.

This clonotype was seen repeatedly, ten times or more. The chain is built from TRBV20-1 and TRBJ1-2, with D unresolved. This CDR3 has 13 residues. V lost 3 bases to trimming and J lost 8 bases, with 16 bases between them. Germline assignment: CDR1 DFQATT and CDR2 SNEGSKA (reference sequence). The CDR3 is CSASPQYQFGYTF. DNA of the CDR3: TGCAGTGCTAGTCCCCAATATCAATTCGGCTACACCTTC.

The gene calls are TRBV15 and TRBJ2-3, with 10 bases fitting TRBD2. The CDR3 has 15 amino acids. The V gene's germline CDR1 is LNHNV and CDR2 YYDKDF (reference sequence). With V trimmed by 1 base and J by 5 bases, 3 bases remained unmatched. The CDR3 region has the DNA TGTGCCACCAGCAGAGCAGCGGGGGGGATAGATACGCAGTATTTT. It specifies CATSRAAGGIDTQYF.

This clonotype came up a few times. J is TRBJ1-2 and V is TRBV29-1; no definite D call. The CDR3 has 13 amino acids. Trimming pared 1 base from V and 5 bases from J, leaving 11 bases between. The germline gives CDR1 SQVTM, CDR2 ANQGSEA. CDR3 DNA sequence: TGCAGCGTTGAAGCGCCACAGAGTTATGGCTACACCTTC. This translates into CSVEAPQSYGYTF.

This clonotype was seen only a few times. This chain connects TRBV11-2 to TRBJ2-4; the D gene is possibly TRBD1 (6 bases). Germline CDR1 reads SGHAT; CDR2 reads FQNNGV. Trimming removed 6 bases at V and 1 base at J, with 16 bases between. The CDR3 is 16 residues long. CDR3 in DNA: TGTGCCAGCAGATTCAGTCAGGGGATGGCCAAAAACATTCAGTACTTC. Translated: CASRFSQGMAKNIQYF.

This clonotype showed up just a few times. V and J are TRBV5-6 and TRBJ2-7; 8 bases map to TRBD1. V dropped 0 bases and J dropped 3; count of bases not matched to a gene: 5. Germline CDR1 reads SGHDT; CDR2 reads YYEEEE. The CDR3 extends over 15 amino acids. Written as DNA, the CDR3 is TGTGCCAGCAGCTTGGTCAGGGGGCCGCTCTACGAGCAGTACTTC. Translating gives CASSLVRGPLYEQYF. Complete variable domain (other parts from reference TRBV5-6 and TRBJ2-7): DAGVTQSPTHLIKTRGQQVTLRCSPKSGHDTVSWYQQALGQGPQFIFQYYEEEERQRGNFPDRFSGHQFPNYSSELNVNALLLGDSALYLCASSLVRGPLYEQYFGPGTRLTVT.

The chain is built from TRBV5-1 and TRBJ1-1; unclear D gene. The CDR3 covers 13 residues. V lost 5 bases and J 1 base, leaving 9 bases between the germline ends. The germline gives CDR1 SGHRS, CDR2 YFSETQ. CDR3 protein: CASSSEGNTEAFF. The CDR3, as DNA: TGCGCCAGCAGTTCCGAGGGGAACACTGAAGCTTTCTTT.

This clonotype occurred many times. The rearrangement joins TRBV20-1 to TRBJ1-1; D is ambiguous. This CDR3 region has 11 residues. Trimming pared 5 bases from V and 1 base from J, leaving 5 bases between. CDR1 is DFQATT and CDR2 is SNEGSKA in the germline V gene (reference sequence). CDR3 sequence reads: CSAPWNTEAFF. The CDR3 nucleotides are TGCAGTGCTCCCTGGAACACTGAAGCTTTCTTT.

This clonotype turned up a few times. J is TRBJ2-3 and V is TRBV10-3, with TRBD2 matching 13 bases. Germline V gene sequence: CDR1 ENHRY, CDR2 SYGVKD. V trimming: 6 bases; J trimming: 2 bases; junction bases outside the gene matches: 5. CDR3 size: 16 residues. CDR3 DNA: TGTGCCATCAGGCGGGGACTAGCGGGAACCACAGATACGCAGTATTTT. Translating gives CAIRRGLAGTTDTQYF.

This clonotype was seen a handful of times. This rearrangement joins TRBV5-1 to TRBJ2-1; possibly TRBD1 for D (6 bases). CDR3 length equals 19 residues. Germline CDR1 and CDR2: SGHRS and YFSETQ. The V and J ends lost 4 bases and 4 bases respectively, with 27 bases between them. CDR3 nucleotides: TGCGCCAGCAGCCTACCGACAGGAAAAAACAAGGGGAGATACAATGAGCAGTTCTTC. This codes for CASSLPTGKNKGRYNEQFF.

This clonotype has a handful of counts. V is TRBV7-9 and J is TRBJ1-1; no firm D call. The CDR3 loop spans 13 amino acids. Germline CDR1 is SEHNR and CDR2 is FQNEAQ (reference sequence). V was shortened by 6 bases and J by 2 bases, with 10 bases between the two germline ends. In DNA, the CDR3 is TGTGCCAGCAGGCCCTGGGGAAACACTGAAGCTTTCTTT. This sequence encodes CASRPWGNTEAFF.

The chain has TRBV20-1 and TRBJ2-3; D possibly corresponds to TRBD1 (6 bases). Trimming shortened V by 4 bases and J by 1 base, and 21 bases separated the two germline ends. The CDR3 is made up of 17 amino acids. Germline CDR1 and CDR2: DFQATT and SNEGSKA (reference sequence). The CDR3 loop reads CSAKSLRRTDRTDTQYF. CDR3 nucleotide sequence: TGCAGTGCTAAGAGTTTACGTCGGACAGATCGCACAGATACGCAGTATTTT.

This clonotype was picked up a small number of times. The chain links TRBV7-9 to TRBJ2-1; D gene unclear. Per the germline V gene, CDR1 is SEHNR and CDR2 is FQNEAQ (reference sequence). Trimming left V 5 bases short and J 0 bases short, with 20 bases between. The CDR3 contains 18 residues. CDR3 sequence: CASSQTSGFAVSYNEQFF. The CDR3 region has the DNA TGTGCCAGCAGCCAGACCTCGGGTTTCGCGGTCTCCTACAATGAGCAGTTCTTC. The full variable domain, rest sourced from reference TRBV7-9 and TRBJ2-1, is DTGVSQNPRHKITKRGQNVTFRCDPISEHNRLYWYRQTLGQGPEFLTYFQNEAQLEKSRLLSDRFSAERPKGSFSTLEIQRTEQGDSAMYLCASSQTSGFAVSYNEQFFGPGTRLTVL.

This clonotype was picked up a small number of times. This chain uses TRBV5-5 with TRBJ2-7, with D uncertain. V shed 0 bases and J shed 0 bases, with 10 bases lying between them. Germline-derived CDR1 and CDR2 are SGHKS and YYEKEE (reference sequence). The CDR3 totals 15 residues. The CDR3 loop reads CASSLGPPSSYEQYF. The CDR3 nucleotides are TGTGCCAGCAGCTTGGGCCCTCCGTCCTCCTACGAGCAGTACTTC.

This clonotype appeared many times. The chain combines TRBV4-1 with TRBJ2-3, with unresolved D. The CDR3 runs 16 residues. Germline values: CDR1 MGHRA, CDR2 YSYEKL. Trimming removed 5 bases at V and 6 bases at J, with 21 bases between. CDR3 sequence (DNA): TGCGCCAGCAGCTTAAGTCTCGCCCAAGCACAGGATACGCAGTATTTT. This sequence encodes CASSLSLAQAQDTQYF.

The V and J genes are TRBV20-1 and TRBJ2-1; D could derive from TRBD1 or TRBD2 (6 bases each). Germline V gene sequence: CDR1 DFQATT, CDR2 SNEGSKA (reference sequence). CDR3 length: 14 residues. Between the trimmed V and J ends, which lost 7 bases and 2 bases, there was a span of 15 bases. The CDR3 here is CSVPGAVTYNEQFF. CDR3 in DNA: TGCAGTGTCCCGGGGGCCGTAACCTACAATGAGCAGTTCTTC.

This clonotype was observed at least ten times. V and J are TRBV12-3 or TRBV12-4 and TRBJ1-3; 7 positions agree with TRBD1. The CDR3 runs 15 residues. V was pared by 7 bases and J by 4 bases, with 10 bases of the junction left unmatched. CDR3 loop: CASIWTGLHGNTIYF. CDR3 in DNA: TGTGCCAGCATATGGACAGGCCTGCACGGAAACACCATATATTTT.

This clonotype was detected only a few times. The rearrangement uses TRBV7-9 and TRBJ2-1; TRBD2 matches 10 bases. The germline V gene has CDR1 SEHNR and CDR2 FQNEAQ (reference sequence). The trim removed 5 bases at V and 5 bases at J, leaving 6 bases unmatched. The CDR3 has 15 residues. CDR3 sequence reads: CASSQTSGSNNEQFF. The CDR3 DNA reads TGTGCCAGCAGCCAGACTAGCGGGTCGAACAATGAGCAGTTCTTC.

This clonotype was seen repeatedly, ten times or more. The chain couples TRBV7-7 to TRBJ1-1; D is unresolved. Germline V lookup: CDR1 SSHAT, CDR2 FNYEAQ (reference sequence). CDR3 length: 14 amino acids. Deletions cut 8 bases from V and 3 bases from J, with 16 bases between. This chain's CDR3 is CASPRVTNHTEAFF. The CDR3 bases are TGTGCCAGCCCGAGAGTGACAAACCACACTGAAGCTTTCTTT.

This clonotype was observed many times. The chain joins TRBV5-1 to TRBJ1-2; TRBD1 might be the D (5 bases). The ends were cut back, 4 bases at V and 2 bases at J, with 9 bases in the middle. CDR1 SGHRS and CDR2 YFSETQ come from the germline V gene. The CDR3 covers 13 residues. DNA for the CDR3: TGCGCCAGCAGCCCCCGGGACAACTATGGCTACACCTTC. Amino acids: CASSPRDNYGYTF.

This clonotype has at least ten counts. This rearrangement joins TRBV10-2 to TRBJ2-7; 9 bases are shared with TRBD1. The CDR3 runs 14 residues. Germline CDR1 WSHSY, CDR2 SAAADI. V gave up 8 bases and J gave up 3 bases; unmatched junction bases: 8. The CDR3 protein is CASRGQGPNYEQYF. CDR3 sequence (DNA): TGCGCCAGCCGAGGACAGGGGCCAAACTACGAGCAGTACTTC.

Ten or more counts support this clonotype. The rearrangement links TRBV5-1 to TRBJ2-1, with D unclear. The CDR3 has 14 residues. Looked up from germline, CDR1 is SGHRS and CDR2 is YFSETQ. The V and J ends lost 2 bases and 6 bases respectively, with 12 bases between them. This chain's CDR3 is CASSFNPVGNEQFF. CDR3 sequence (DNA): TGCGCCAGCAGCTTCAACCCTGTTGGCAATGAGCAGTTCTTC.

This sequence joins TRBV7-8 and TRBJ2-3, with TRBD1 identical over 10 bases. The CDR3 contains 17 residues. V was pared by 4 bases and J by 7 bases, with 14 bases of the junction left unmatched. Germline V gene data show CDR1 as SGHVS and CDR2 as FQNEAQ. CDR3 in amino acids: CASSSHNGTGDPYTQYF. CDR3 nucleotide sequence: TGTGCCAGCAGCTCCCATAACGGGACAGGGGACCCGTATACGCAGTATTTT.